These 8 T cell receptor beta chains were all obtained from the same sample, sequenced in a study of shared clonotypes between healthy human individuals. Here immunoSEQ multiplex PCR was the method, and the copy in TCRdb shows in-frame clones only, minus some. Among around 1 million clones, approximately 80% were seen once, and the ten largest hold roughly 1.5%. Material for sequencing was memory CD4+ T cells sorted from blood. Subset denoted: CD45RA-negative fraction. The receptors were gathered from a young man in good health.

Worth noting for this clone: One junction end disagrees with the germline gene, perhaps due to a read error. The V and J genes are TRBV27 and TRBJ1-2, with a possible D match to TRBD1 (6 bases). Germline V gene data show CDR1 as MNHEY and CDR2 as SMNVEV (reference sequence). The CDR3 covers 14 residues. CDR3: CASSAPGLGTRLFF. In DNA, the CDR3 is TGTGCCAGCAGTGCCCCCGGTCTCGGGACACGGTTATTCTTC.

The chain has TRBV28 and TRBJ1-5, with TRBD1 matching over 11 bases. The CDR3 loop spans 16 amino acids. After removal of 5 bases from V and 6 bases from J, the junction contained 9 bases not matched to a gene. Germline lookup yields CDR1 MDHEN and CDR2 SYDVKM. The CDR3 sequence: CASSVSGTGGRQPQHF. The CDR3, as DNA: TGTGCCAGCAGTGTATCCGGGACAGGGGGTCGTCAGCCCCAGCATTTT.

The gene calls are TRBV25-1 and TRBJ2-2, with 9 bases identical to TRBD1. V shed 4 bases and J 6 bases; nucleotides not matched to a gene: 9. CDR1 is MGHDK, CDR2 SYGVNS, per germline. This CDR3 region has 16 residues. The CDR3 is CASSARTGVVAGELFF. DNA of the CDR3: TGTGCCAGCAGTGCCCGGACAGGGGTGGTTGCCGGGGAGCTGTTTTTT.

This clone was counted a few times. The chain is built from TRBV10-1 and TRBJ2-3, with 10 bases lining up with TRBD2. From germline, CDR1 is WNHNN and CDR2 SYGVQD (reference sequence). The CDR3 totals 15 residues. The V gene end was trimmed by 3 bases and the J gene end by 4 bases; junction bases not matched to a gene: 4. The CDR3 nucleotides read TGCGCCAGCAGTGATGGAGCGGGAGGGTCAGATACGCAGTATTTT. Protein product: CASSDGAGGSDTQYF.

The genes are TRBV19 and TRBJ1-3; D unclear. The V end lost 3 bases, the J end lost 0 bases, and 6 bases lay between the germline ends. This CDR3 is 14 amino acids long. Germline loops: CDR1 LNHDA, CDR2 SQIVND (reference sequence). The CDR3 protein is CASSIPYSGNTIYF. DNA for the CDR3: TGTGCCAGTAGTATCCCGTACTCTGGAAACACCATATATTTT.

The chain recombines TRBV14 with TRBJ2-5; TRBD1 matches at 8 bases. V shed 5 bases and J 7 bases; nucleotides not matched to a gene: 15. Germline V gene lookup returns CDR1 SGHDN and CDR2 FVKESK. The CDR3 length is 16 residues. CDR3 protein: CASSRDTGGTKGTQYF. The CDR3 region has the DNA TGTGCCAGCAGCAGGGATACAGGGGGTACCAAAGGGACCCAGTACTTC.

V and J are TRBV12-5 and TRBJ2-2, with D perhaps being TRBD1 or TRBD2 (5 bases each). The germline V gene has CDR1 LGHNT and CDR2 FRNRAP. The CDR3 spans 16 residues. The V gene lost 6 bases and the J gene lost 4 bases, with 18 bases spanning the gap. In nucleotides, the CDR3 is TGTGCTAGTGGCCTCCGTGAGGGGCCGGGCACCGGGGAGCTGTTTTTT. This translates into CASGLREGPGTGELFF.

This sequence joins TRBV7-9 and TRBJ2-7; the match to TRBD2 covers 11 bases. After removal of 4 bases from V and 1 base from J, the junction contained 3 bases not matched to a gene. The CDR3 is made up of 15 amino acids. CDR1 is SEHNR and CDR2 is FQNEAQ in the germline V gene (reference sequence). The DNA of the CDR3 is TGTGCCAGCAGCTGGACTAGCGGGCTATCCTACGAGCAGTACTTC. Translated, it gives CASSWTSGLSYEQYF.